These 20 T cell receptor beta chains were sequenced from one sample in a study of beta chain features in type 1 diabetes. The entirety of the isolated RNA underwent reverse transcription, so expressed TCRB transcripts were sequenced. Libraries were prepared by immunoSEQ multiplex PCR; TCRdb keeps only in-frame clonotypes and omits some of them. The sample shows some 410,000 clones, about 15% of them seen only once. The sample taken for sequencing was naive CD4+ T cells from blood. All receptors come from a man under 40 in good health.

This chain links TRBV7-2 with TRBJ2-1, with D maybe TRBD2 (6 bases). Trimming cost V 5 bases and J 12 bases, with 11 bases left between them. This CDR3 spans 11 amino acids. Germline loops: CDR1 SGHTA, CDR2 FQGNSA. In DNA, the CDR3 is TGTGCCAGCAGCCCGGGGGTGAGGCAGTTCTTC. Its protein is CASSPGVRQFF.

This sequence joins TRBV4-1 and TRBJ2-2; maybe TRBD2 (5 bases). Trimming left V 6 bases short and J 6 bases short, with 11 bases between. The CDR3 runs 13 residues. The germline gives CDR1 MGHRA, CDR2 YSYEKL. The CDR3 coding sequence is TGCGCCAGCAGGTCCACGAGGGCCGGGGAGCTGTTTTTT. Encoded protein: CASRSTRAGELFF.

The chain is built from TRBV15 and TRBJ2-5; D is unclear. Per the germline V gene, CDR1 is LNHNV and CDR2 is YYDKDF (reference sequence). Trimming removed 2 bases from V and 0 bases from J, with 4 bases in between. The CDR3 is 13 residues long. CDR3 sequence (DNA): TGTGCCACCAGCAGACCTAACCAAGAGACCCAGTACTTC. Translation: CATSRPNQETQYF.

This clone was observed a few times. Other DNA sequences in this sample translate to the same CDR3. The gene calls are TRBV7-2 and TRBJ2-3; no reliable D call. The CDR3 totals 12 residues. V lost 4 bases and J 2 bases, leaving 4 bases between the germline ends. The V gene's germline CDR1 is SGHTA and CDR2 FQGNSA. The CDR3: CASSSSTDTQYF. CDR3 DNA: TGTGCCAGCAGCTCTTCCACAGATACGCAGTATTTT.

J is TRBJ2-2 and V is TRBV15; tentative D call: TRBD1 (5 bases). The germline V gene has CDR1 LNHNV and CDR2 YYDKDF (reference sequence). The CDR3 runs 15 residues. Trimming pared 6 bases from V and 8 bases from J, leaving 19 bases between. The CDR3 coding sequence is TGTGCCACCAGGGGGCTTTCCTTGGGGTCTGGGGAGCTGTTTTTT. Translated, it gives CATRGLSLGSGELFF.

This rearrangement joins TRBV13 to TRBJ2-7; a weak D match, TRBD2 (5 bases). The CDR3 loop spans 15 amino acids. Germline V gene data show CDR1 as PRHDT and CDR2 as FYEKMQ (reference sequence). V was trimmed by 5 bases and J by 5 bases, leaving 19 bases between them. CDR3 residues: CASSLRRPTAHEQYF. The CDR3 DNA follows: TGTGCCAGCAGCCTTAGGAGGCCAACCGCCCACGAGCAGTACTTC.

The chain employs TRBV7-2 and TRBJ2-7; perhaps TRBD1 as D (7 bases). Trimming pared 5 bases from V and 3 bases from J, leaving 14 bases between. CDR1 and CDR2 from the germline V gene are SGHTA and FQGNSA. The CDR3 covers 14 residues. CDR3 loop: CASSRRDRNYEQYV. The CDR3 nucleotides are TGTGCCAGCAGCCGGCGGGACAGAAACTACGAGCAGTACGTC.

This clone was seen only a few times. The V and J genes are TRBV7-6 and TRBJ2-1; D not certain. V was cut by 4 bases and J by 10 bases, with 8 bases left in between. This CDR3 has 11 residues. Germline V gene data show CDR1 as SGHVS and CDR2 as FNYEAQ. CDR3 bases: TGTGCCAGCAGCTCCACGGGCGAGCAGTTCTTC. This codes for CASSSTGEQFF.

This chain joins TRBV6-5 and TRBJ2-3; tentatively, D is TRBD2 (6 bases). Per the germline V gene, CDR1 is MNHEY and CDR2 is SVGAGI. This CDR3 contains 13 residues. Trimming cost V 5 bases and J 6 bases, with 12 bases left between them. The CDR3 DNA sequence: TGTGCCAGCAGTCGGAATGGAGGGGATACGCAGTATTTT. Translated: CASSRNGGDTQYF.

This clone turned up a few times. The CDR3 loop is CAISESRGANEQFF. The CDR3 DNA follows: TGTGCCATCAGTGAATCGAGGGGTGCGAATGAGCAGTTCTTC. The chain couples TRBV10-3 to TRBJ2-1, with D possibly being TRBD1 or TRBD2 (5 bases each). Germline assignment: CDR1 ENHRY and CDR2 SYGVKD. CDR3 length equals 14 residues. V lost 3 bases, J lost 7 bases, and 13 bases lay in between.

This clone was observed a few times. The CDR3 nucleotides are TGTGCCAGCAGCCAAGATCTCACGGGCACGCAGTATTTT. Protein product: CASSQDLTGTQYF. V and J are TRBV14 and TRBJ2-3, with no clear D. Trimming stripped 0 bases from V and 9 bases from J, with 10 bases between. Germline V gene lookup returns CDR1 SGHDN and CDR2 FVKESK. This CDR3 has 13 residues.

This clone was seen ten or more times. This chain links TRBV10-3 with TRBJ2-7; D uncertain. CDR1 and CDR2 (germline): ENHRY, SYGVKD. V lost 4 bases and J 5 bases, leaving 12 bases between the germline ends. The CDR3 length is 13 residues. CDR3 in amino acids: CAISAGQSDEQYV. DNA for the CDR3: TGTGCCATCAGTGCCGGCCAGTCGGACGAGCAGTACGTC.

This clone has more than one count but fewer than ten. V is TRBV6-6 and J is TRBJ2-3; D unclear. Germline assignment: CDR1 MNHNY and CDR2 SVGAGI (reference sequence). Trimming took 3 bases from V and 3 from J, leaving 7 bases between them. CDR3 length: 13 residues. The CDR3 loop is CASSYSPTDTQYF. The CDR3 DNA reads as TGTGCCAGCAGTTATTCTCCTACAGATACGCAGTATTTT.

CDR3 sequence (DNA): TGCGCCAGCAGCCAAGAAGGTAGCTCGAGCTCCTATAATTCACCCCTCCACTTT. Its translation: CASSQEGSSSSYNSPLHF. The chain joins TRBV4-3 to TRBJ1-6; D is ambiguous. Germline CDR1 reads LGHNA; CDR2 reads YSLEER. With 0 bases removed from V and 0 bases from J, the gap between germline ends came to 12 bases. The CDR3 sequence is 18 residues long.

This CDR3 reads CSVELVGQPAYEQYF. The CDR3 DNA sequence: TGCAGCGTTGAGTTGGTGGGCCAGCCAGCCTACGAGCAGTACTTC. The J gene is TRBJ2-7, the V gene TRBV29-1; D is unclear. The CDR3 sequence is 15 residues long. Per germline, CDR1 SQVTM and CDR2 ANQGSEA. V gave up 3 bases and J gave up 2 bases, with 17 bases separating them.

The CDR3 DNA sequence: TGTGCCAGCTCATCCCGACAGGGTAGCTCCTACAATGAGCAGTTCTTC. Its protein product is CASSSRQGSSYNEQFF. V gene TRBV18 combines with J gene TRBJ2-1, with 7 positions matching TRBD1. Looked up from germline, CDR1 is KGHSH and CDR2 is LQKENI. Unmatched junction bases numbered 7, after V lost 5 bases and J lost 0 bases. The CDR3 is made up of 16 amino acids.

This clone was detected a few times. The rearrangement joins TRBV9 to TRBJ2-4; TRBD2 matches 11 bases. This CDR3 is 17 amino acids long. V shed 3 bases and J 2 bases; nucleotides not matched to a gene: 7. Germline V lookup: CDR1 SGDLS, CDR2 YYNGEE. CDR3 nucleotides: TGTGCCAGCAGCGCCTCCACTAGCGGGAGATCCAAAAACATTCAGTACTTC. The encoded protein is CASSASTSGRSKNIQYF.

The gene calls are TRBV4-2 and TRBJ2-5; maybe TRBD2 (6 bases). This CDR3 contains 13 residues. Trimming stripped 5 bases from V and 2 bases from J, with 9 bases between. Per the germline V gene, CDR1 is LGHNA and CDR2 is YNFKEQ. CDR3 DNA: TGTGCCAGCAGCGCTAGCGTTCAAGAGACCCAGTACTTC. Translated: CASSASVQETQYF.

This clone was recorded a few times. The genes are TRBV5-4 and TRBJ2-6; 8 bases align to TRBD2. The CDR3 is 17 amino acids. Germline CDR1 SGHNT, CDR2 YYREEE (reference sequence). Trimming at V came to 5 bases and at J to 0 bases, leaving 7 bases not matched to a gene. DNA of the CDR3: TGTGCCAGCAGTTCCCCTAGCGGGTTCTCTGGGGCCAACGTCCTGACTTTC. This translates into CASSSPSGFSGANVLTF.

The chain couples TRBV29-1 to TRBJ2-1; 7 nucleotides line up with TRBD1. Per germline, CDR1 SQVTM and CDR2 ANQGSEA. This CDR3 comprises 11 residues. J lost 9 bases, V lost 4 bases, and 3 bases had no gene match. This chain's CDR3 is CSVGQGSEQFF. The CDR3 nucleotides read TGCAGCGTTGGACAGGGAAGTGAGCAGTTCTTC.